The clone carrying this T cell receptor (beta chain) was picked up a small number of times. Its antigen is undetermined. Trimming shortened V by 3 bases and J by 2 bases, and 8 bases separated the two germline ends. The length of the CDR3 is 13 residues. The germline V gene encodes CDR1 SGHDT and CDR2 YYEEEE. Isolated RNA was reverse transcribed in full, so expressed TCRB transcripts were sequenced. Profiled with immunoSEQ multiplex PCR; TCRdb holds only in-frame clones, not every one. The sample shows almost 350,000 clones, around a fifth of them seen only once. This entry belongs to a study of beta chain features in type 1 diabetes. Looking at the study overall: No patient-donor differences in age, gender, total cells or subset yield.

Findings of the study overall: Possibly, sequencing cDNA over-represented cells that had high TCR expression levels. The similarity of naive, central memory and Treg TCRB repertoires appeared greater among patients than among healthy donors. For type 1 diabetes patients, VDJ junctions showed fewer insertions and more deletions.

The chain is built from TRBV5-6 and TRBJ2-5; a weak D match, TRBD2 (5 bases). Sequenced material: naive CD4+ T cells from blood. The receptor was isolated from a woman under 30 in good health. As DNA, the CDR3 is TGTGCCAGCAGCTCCGGGGTTCAAGAGACCCAGTACTTC. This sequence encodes CASSSGVQETQYF.